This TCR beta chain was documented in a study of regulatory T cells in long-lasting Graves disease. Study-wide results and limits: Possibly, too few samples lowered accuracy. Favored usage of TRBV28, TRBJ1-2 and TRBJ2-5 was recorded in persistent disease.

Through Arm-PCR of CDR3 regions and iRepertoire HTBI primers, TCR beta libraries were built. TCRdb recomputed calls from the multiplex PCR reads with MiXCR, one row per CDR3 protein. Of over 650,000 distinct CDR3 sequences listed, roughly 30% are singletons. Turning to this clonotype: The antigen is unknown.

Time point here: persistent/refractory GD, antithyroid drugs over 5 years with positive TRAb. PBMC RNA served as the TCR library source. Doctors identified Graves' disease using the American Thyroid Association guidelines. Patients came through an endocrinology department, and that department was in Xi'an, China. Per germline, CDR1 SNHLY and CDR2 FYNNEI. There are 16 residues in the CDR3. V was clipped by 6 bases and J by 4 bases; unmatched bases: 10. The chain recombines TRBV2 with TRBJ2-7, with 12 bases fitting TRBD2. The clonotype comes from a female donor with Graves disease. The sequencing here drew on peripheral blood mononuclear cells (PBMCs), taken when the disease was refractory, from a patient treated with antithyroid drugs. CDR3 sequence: CASSQDGTSGLYEQYF. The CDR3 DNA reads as TGTGCCAGCAGCCAAGACGGGACTAGCGGGTTGTACGAGCAGTACTTC.